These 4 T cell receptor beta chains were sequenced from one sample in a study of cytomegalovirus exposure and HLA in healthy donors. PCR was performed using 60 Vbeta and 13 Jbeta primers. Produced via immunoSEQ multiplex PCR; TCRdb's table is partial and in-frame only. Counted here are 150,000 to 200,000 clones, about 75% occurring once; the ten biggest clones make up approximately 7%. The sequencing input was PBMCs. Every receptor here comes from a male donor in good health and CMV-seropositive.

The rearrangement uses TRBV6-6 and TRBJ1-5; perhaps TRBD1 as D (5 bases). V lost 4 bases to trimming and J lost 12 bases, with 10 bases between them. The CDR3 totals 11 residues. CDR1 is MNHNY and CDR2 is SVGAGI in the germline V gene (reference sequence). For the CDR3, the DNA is TGTGCCAGCAGTTTAGACAGCTACCAGCATTTT. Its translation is CASSLDSYQHF.

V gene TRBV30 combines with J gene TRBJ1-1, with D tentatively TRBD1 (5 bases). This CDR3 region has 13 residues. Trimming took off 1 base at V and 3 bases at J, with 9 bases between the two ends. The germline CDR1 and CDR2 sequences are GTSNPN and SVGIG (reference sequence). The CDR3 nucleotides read TGTGCCTGGAGTGGGGGGGTGGACACTGAAGCTTTCTTT. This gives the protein CAWSGGVDTEAFF.

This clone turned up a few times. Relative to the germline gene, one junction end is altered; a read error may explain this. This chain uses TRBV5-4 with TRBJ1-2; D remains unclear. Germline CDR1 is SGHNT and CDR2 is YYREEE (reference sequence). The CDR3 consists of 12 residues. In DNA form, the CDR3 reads TGTGCCAGCAGCTTGGTGACGGGTACAAGAGCCTTC. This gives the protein CASSLVTGTRAF.

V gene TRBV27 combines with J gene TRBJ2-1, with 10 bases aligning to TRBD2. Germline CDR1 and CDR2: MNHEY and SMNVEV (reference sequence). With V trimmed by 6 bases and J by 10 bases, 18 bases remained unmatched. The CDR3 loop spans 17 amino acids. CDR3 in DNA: TGTGCCAGCAGACCGACAGACTGGCTAGCGGGGGTTTTGGAGCAGTTCTTC. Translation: CASRPTDWLAGVLEQFF.